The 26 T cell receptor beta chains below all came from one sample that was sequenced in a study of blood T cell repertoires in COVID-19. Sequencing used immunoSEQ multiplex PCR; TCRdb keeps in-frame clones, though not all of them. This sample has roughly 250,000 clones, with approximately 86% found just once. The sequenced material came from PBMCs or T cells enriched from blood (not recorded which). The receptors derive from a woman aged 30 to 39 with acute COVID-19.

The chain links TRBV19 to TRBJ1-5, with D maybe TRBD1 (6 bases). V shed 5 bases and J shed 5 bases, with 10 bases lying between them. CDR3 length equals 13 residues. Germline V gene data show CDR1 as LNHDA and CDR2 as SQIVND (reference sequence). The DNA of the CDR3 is TGTGCCAGTAGTGACAGGTACGATCAGCCCCAGCATTTT. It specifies CASSDRYDQPQHF.

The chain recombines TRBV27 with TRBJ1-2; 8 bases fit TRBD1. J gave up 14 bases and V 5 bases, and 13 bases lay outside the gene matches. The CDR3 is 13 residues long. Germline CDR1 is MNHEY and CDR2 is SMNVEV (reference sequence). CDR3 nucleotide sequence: TGTGCCAGCAGTCGGGCTGGGGACAGGAAAAATACCTTC. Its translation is CASSRAGDRKNTF.

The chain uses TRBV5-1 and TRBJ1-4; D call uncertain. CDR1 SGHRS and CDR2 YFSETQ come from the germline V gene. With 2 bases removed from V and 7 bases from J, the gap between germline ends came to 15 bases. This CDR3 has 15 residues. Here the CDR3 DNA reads TGCGCCAGCAGCTTCTTCGGGGAACTAGCTGAAAAACTGTTTTTT. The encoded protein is CASSFFGELAEKLFF.

The CDR3 nucleotides are TGCAGCGTCTCACGCGTTATTAGCGGGAGTTCCTACGAGCAGTACTTC. As protein: CSVSRVISGSSYEQYF. The chain joins TRBV29-1 to TRBJ2-7; 9 bases map to TRBD2. Per the germline V gene, CDR1 is SQVTM and CDR2 is ANQGSEA. V trimming: 6 bases; J trimming: 1 base; junction bases outside the gene matches: 13. This CDR3 is built from 16 residues.

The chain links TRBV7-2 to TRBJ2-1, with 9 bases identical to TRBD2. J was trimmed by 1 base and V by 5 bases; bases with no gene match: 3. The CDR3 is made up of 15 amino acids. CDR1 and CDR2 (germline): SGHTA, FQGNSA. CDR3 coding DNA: TGTGCCAGCAGCGGACTAGCGAATTCCTACAATGAGCAGTTCTTC. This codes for CASSGLANSYNEQFF.

The CDR3, as DNA: TGTGCCAGCAGCTTGATGTTAGCGGGGAGCCTTGGCCAAGAGACCCAGTACTTC. Encoded protein: CASSLMLAGSLGQETQYF. This rearrangement joins TRBV5-6 to TRBJ2-5, with 8 bases identical to TRBD2. J was trimmed by 1 base and V by 1 base; bases with no gene match: 12. The germline V gene has CDR1 SGHDT and CDR2 YYEEEE. There are 18 residues in the CDR3.

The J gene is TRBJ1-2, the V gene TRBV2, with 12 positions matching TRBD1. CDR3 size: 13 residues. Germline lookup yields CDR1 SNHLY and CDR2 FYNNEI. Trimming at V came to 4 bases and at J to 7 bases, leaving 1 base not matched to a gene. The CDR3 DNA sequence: TGTGCCAGCAGTGGGGGACAGGGGGCTGGCTACACCTTC. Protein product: CASSGGQGAGYTF. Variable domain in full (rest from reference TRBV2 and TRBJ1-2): EPEVTQTPSHQVTQMGQEVILRCVPISNHLYFYWYRQILGQKVEFLVSFYNNEISEKSEIFDDQFSVERPDGSNFTLKIRSTKLEDSAMYFCASSGGQGAGYTFGSGTRLTVV.

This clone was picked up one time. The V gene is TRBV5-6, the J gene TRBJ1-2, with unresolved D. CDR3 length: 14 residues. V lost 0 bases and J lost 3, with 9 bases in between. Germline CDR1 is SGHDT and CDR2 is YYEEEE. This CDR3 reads CASSLDRKDYGYTF. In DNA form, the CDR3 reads TGTGCCAGCAGCTTGGACAGAAAGGACTATGGCTACACCTTC.

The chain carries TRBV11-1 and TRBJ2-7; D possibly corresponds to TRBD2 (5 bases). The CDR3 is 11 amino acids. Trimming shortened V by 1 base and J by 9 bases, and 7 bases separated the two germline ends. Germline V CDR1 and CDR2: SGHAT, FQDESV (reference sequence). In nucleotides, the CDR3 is TGTGCCAGCAGCTTAGGAGGGTGGCAGTACTTC. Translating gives CASSLGGWQYF.

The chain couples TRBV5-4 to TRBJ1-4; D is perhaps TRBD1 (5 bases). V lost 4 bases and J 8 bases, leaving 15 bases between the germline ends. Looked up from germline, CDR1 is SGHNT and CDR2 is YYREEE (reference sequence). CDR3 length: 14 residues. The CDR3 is CASSSAGLPEKLFF. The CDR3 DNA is TGTGCCAGCAGCAGTGCGGGGCTACCCGAAAAACTGTTTTTT.

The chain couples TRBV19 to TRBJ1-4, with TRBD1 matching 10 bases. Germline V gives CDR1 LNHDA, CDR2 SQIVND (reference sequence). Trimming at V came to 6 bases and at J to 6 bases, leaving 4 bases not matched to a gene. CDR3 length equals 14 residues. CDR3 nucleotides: TGTGCCAGTAGGACAGGGGGCGGCTATGAAAAACTGTTTTTT. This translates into CASRTGGGYEKLFF.

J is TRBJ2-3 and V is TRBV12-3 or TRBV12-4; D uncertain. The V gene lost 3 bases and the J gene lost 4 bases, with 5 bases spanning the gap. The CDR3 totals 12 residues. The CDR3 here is CASSLRPDTQYF. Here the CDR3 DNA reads TGTGCCAGCAGTTTGCGGCCAGATACGCAGTATTTT.

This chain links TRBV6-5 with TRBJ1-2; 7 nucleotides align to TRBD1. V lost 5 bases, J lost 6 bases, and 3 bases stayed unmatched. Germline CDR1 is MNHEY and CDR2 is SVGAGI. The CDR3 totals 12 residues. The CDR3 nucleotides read TGTGCCAGCAGTAGAGGGGGCGATGGCTACACCTTC. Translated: CASSRGGDGYTF.

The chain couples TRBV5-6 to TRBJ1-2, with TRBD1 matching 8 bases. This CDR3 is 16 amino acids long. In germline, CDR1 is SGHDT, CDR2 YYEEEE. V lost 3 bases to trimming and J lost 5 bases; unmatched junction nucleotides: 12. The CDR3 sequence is CASSSRQGPWEYGYTF. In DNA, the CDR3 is TGTGCCAGCAGCTCCAGACAGGGGCCTTGGGAGTATGGCTACACCTTC. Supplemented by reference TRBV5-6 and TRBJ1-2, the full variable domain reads DAGVTQSPTHLIKTRGQQVTLRCSPKSGHDTVSWYQQALGQGPQFIFQYYEEEERQRGNFPDRFSGHQFPNYSSELNVNALLLGDSALYLCASSSRQGPWEYGYTFGSGTRLTVV.

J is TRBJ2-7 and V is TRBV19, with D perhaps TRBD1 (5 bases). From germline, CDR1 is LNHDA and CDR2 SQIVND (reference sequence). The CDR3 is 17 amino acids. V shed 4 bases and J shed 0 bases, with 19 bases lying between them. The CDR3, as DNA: TGTGCCAGTAGTAGCCGTAAACAGGATCGAAGCTCCTACGAGCAGTACTTC. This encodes CASSSRKQDRSSYEQYF.

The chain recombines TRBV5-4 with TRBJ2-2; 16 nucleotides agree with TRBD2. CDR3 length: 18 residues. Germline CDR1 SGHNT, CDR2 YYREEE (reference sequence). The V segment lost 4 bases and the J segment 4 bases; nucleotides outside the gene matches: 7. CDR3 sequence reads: CASSQGLAGGRGTGELFF. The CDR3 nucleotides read TGTGCCAGCAGCCAGGGACTAGCGGGAGGGCGAGGCACCGGGGAGCTGTTTTTT.

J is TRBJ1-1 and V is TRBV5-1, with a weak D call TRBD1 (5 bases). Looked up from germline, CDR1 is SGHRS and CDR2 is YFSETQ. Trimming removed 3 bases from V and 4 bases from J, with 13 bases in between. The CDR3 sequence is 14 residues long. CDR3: CASSSSGSGTEAFF. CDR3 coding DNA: TGCGCCAGCAGCTCCTCAGGGTCCGGCACTGAAGCTTTCTTT.

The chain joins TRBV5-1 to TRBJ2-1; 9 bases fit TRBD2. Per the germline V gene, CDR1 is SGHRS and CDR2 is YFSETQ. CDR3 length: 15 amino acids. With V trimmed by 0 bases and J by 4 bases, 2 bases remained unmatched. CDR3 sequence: CASSLAGLAYNEQFF. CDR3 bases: TGCGCCAGCAGCTTGGCGGGACTAGCTTACAATGAGCAGTTCTTC. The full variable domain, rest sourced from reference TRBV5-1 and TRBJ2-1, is KAGVTQTPRYLIKTRGQQVTLSCSPISGHRSVSWYQQTPGQGLQFLFEYFSETQRNKGNFPGRFSGRQFSNSRSEMNVSTLELGDSALYLCASSLAGLAYNEQFFGPGTRLTVL.

This CDR3 is CASLMNTEAFF. The CDR3 DNA sequence: TGTGCCAGTCTTATGAACACTGAAGCTTTCTTT. The chain uses TRBV19 and TRBJ1-1, with D unclear. CDR3 length: 11 residues. Germline V gene data show CDR1 as LNHDA and CDR2 as SQIVND (reference sequence). V was pared by 8 bases and J by 0 bases, with 4 bases between.

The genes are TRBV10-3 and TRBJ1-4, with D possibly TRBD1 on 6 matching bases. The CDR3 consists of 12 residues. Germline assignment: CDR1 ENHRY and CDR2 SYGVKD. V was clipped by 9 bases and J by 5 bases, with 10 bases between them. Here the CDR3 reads CAIGQINEKLFF. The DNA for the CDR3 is TGTGCCATTGGACAGATAAATGAAAAACTGTTTTTT.

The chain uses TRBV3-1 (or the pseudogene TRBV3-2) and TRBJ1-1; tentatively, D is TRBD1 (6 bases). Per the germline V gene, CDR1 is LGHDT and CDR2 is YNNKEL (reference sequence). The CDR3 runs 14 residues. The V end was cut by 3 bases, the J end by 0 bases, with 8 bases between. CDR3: CASSQTGMNTEAFF. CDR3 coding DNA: TGTGCCAGCAGCCAGACAGGCATGAACACTGAAGCTTTCTTT.

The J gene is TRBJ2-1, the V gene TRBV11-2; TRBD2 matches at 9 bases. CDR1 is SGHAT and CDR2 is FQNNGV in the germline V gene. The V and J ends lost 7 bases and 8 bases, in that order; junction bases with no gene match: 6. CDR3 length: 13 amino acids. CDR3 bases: TGTGCCAGCACCCTAGCGGGGAGGGATGAGCAGTTCTTC. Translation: CASTLAGRDEQFF.

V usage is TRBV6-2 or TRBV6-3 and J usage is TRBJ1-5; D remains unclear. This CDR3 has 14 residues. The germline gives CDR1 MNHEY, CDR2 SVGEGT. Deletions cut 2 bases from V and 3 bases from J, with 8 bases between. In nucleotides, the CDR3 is TGTGCCAGCAGTTACACGCGCCCCAATCAGCCCCAGCATTTT. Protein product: CASSYTRPNQPQHF.

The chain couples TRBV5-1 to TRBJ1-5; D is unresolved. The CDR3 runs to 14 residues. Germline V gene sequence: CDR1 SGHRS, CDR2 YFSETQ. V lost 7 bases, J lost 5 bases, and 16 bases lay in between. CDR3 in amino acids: CASSPGKEHQPQHF. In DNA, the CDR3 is TGCGCCAGCTCACCCGGGAAGGAGCATCAGCCCCAGCATTTT.

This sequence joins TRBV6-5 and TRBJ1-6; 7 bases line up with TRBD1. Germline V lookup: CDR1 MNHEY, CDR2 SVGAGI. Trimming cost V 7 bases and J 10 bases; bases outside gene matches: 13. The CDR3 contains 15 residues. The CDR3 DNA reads TGTGCCAGCATGCTATCGCGGGGACAGAGCTCACCCCTCCACTTT. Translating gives CASMLSRGQSSPLHF.

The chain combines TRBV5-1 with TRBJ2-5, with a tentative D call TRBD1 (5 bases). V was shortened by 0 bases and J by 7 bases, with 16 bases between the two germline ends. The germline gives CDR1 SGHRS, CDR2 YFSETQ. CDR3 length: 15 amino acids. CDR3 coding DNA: TGCGCCAGCAGCTTGGACAGGTCCCTATGGGGGACCCAGTACTTC. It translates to CASSLDRSLWGTQYF.